The clone carrying this TCR beta chain was recorded a few times. The antigen remains undetermined. The record originates from a study of early T cells in non-severe SARS-CoV-2 infection. Study in general: With bulk RNA from unsorted whole blood as input, sequencing yielded unpaired chains. Study results and caveats: Clonotype matching in VDJdb favored anti-spike CD8 responses and did not capture private and CD4 specificities.

Molecules of cDNA were individually given unique molecular identifiers that were attached to them. TCRdb redid the calling of the 5' RACE reads with MiXCR, one entry per CDR3 protein. The sample lists 100,000 to 150,000 distinct CDR3 sequences, 14% to 15% seen once, with just over 20% in the top ten. The CDR3 runs to 14 residues. The germline CDR1 and CDR2 sequences are KGHSH and LQKENI. The junction had 9 bases not matched to a gene; V was cut back by 8 bases and J by 7 bases. The chain couples TRBV18 to TRBJ2-1; TRBD1 aligns across 9 bases. The TCR originated in an adult who was a healthcare worker with PCR-confirmed SARS-CoV-2 infection or an uninfected control (not recorded which). Sequenced material: whole blood. CDR3 sequence reads: CASTTGTGINEQFF. The CDR3 region has the DNA TGTGCCAGCACTACCGGGACAGGGATTAATGAGCAGTTCTTC. Combining the CDR3 with reference TRBV18 and TRBJ2-1 gives the whole variable domain NAGVMQNPRHLVRRRGQEARLRCSPMKGHSHVYWYRQLPEEGLKFMVYLQKENIIDESGMPKERFSAEFPKEGPSILRIQQVVRGDSAAYFCASTTGTGINEQFFGPGTRLTVL.